These T cell receptor beta chains were read from a single sample in a study of long-term antiretroviral therapy in people with HIV. TCRdb's table, derived via immunoSEQ multiplex PCR, lists solely in-frame clones and lacks some. The data hold around 20,000 clones, with approximately 80% observed a single time. The sequences come from unsorted PBMCs, collected 0.5 years before starting antiretroviral therapy. These TCRs come from a man between 18 and 35 years old with HIV. CDR3s include the opening cysteine and the closing phenylalanine or tryptophan. The D gene is left open where the match is weak. Rows give clone size only sometimes, using once, few, many, or a class for an expanded clone.

D	J	length	V	size	CDR3	DNA
.	TRBJ2-1	16	TRBV19	.	CASSLGWGGSYNEQFF	TGTGCCAGTAGTCTTGGATGGGGTGGATCCTACAATGAGCAGTTCTTC
.	TRBJ1-3	12	TRBV28	.	CASRREGNTIYF	TGTGCCAGCAGAAGGGAGGGAAACACCATATATTTT
TRBD1	TRBJ2-7	14	TRBV28	.	CASSSGQGPYEQYF	TGTGCCAGCAGTTCCGGACAGGGACCCTACGAGCAGTACTTC
.	TRBJ2-3	15	TRBV11-3	.	CASSLDPGGTDTQYF	TGTGCCAGCAGCTTAGATCCAGGGGGGACAGATACGCAGTATTTT
.	TRBJ1-2	16	TRBV25-1	once	CASSEDSGVALDGYTF	TGTGCCAGCAGTGAAGATAGTGGGGTTGCGCTGGATGGCTACACCTTC
TRBD2	TRBJ2-1	13	TRBV10-3	.	CAISDGTSDEQFF	TGTGCCATCAGTGATGGGACTAGCGATGAGCAGTTCTTC
.	TRBJ1-1	11	TRBV4-2	.	CASVDNTEAFF	TGTGCCAGCGTCGATAACACTGAAGCTTTCTTT
TRBD2	TRBJ2-1	15	TRBV7-9	.	CASSFSPGLAREQFF	TGTGCCAGCAGCTTCTCCCCAGGACTAGCTCGAGAGCAGTTCTTC
.	TRBJ2-1	13	TRBV4-2	.	CASSQGWADEQFF	TGTGCCAGCAGCCAGGGCTGGGCGGATGAGCAGTTCTTC
.	TRBJ1-1	14	TRBV7-8	.	CASIPPGWVTEAFF	TGTGCCAGCATCCCCCCGGGGTGGGTAACTGAAGCTTTCTTT
.	TRBJ2-7	13	TRBV7-9	.	CASSLGGYYEQYF	TGTGCCAGCAGCTTAGGCGGGTACTACGAGCAGTACTTC
TRBD1	TRBJ2-7	14	TRBV28	.	CASSLRDRVAEQYF	TGTGCCAGCAGTTTACGGGACAGGGTCGCCGAGCAGTACTTC
.	TRBJ2-1	16	TRBV18	.	CASSPYSRSSYNEQFF	TGTGCCAGCTCACCTTATTCACGCAGCTCCTACAATGAGCAGTTCTTC
.	TRBJ2-7	14	TRBV27	.	CASSRGQLTYEQYF	TGTGCCAGCAGTAGAGGACAGCTTACCTACGAGCAGTACTTC
.	TRBJ1-2	16	TRBV4-1	medium-sized	CASSQVLEDFNYGYTF	TGCGCCAGCAGCCAAGTACTCGAAGACTTCAACTATGGCTACACCTTC
TRBD1	TRBJ2-7	14	TRBV5-1	few	CASSGGTGAYEQYF	TGCGCCAGCAGCGGTGGGACAGGAGCCTACGAGCAGTACTTC
TRBD2	TRBJ2-5	16	TRBV5-1	.	CASSPREASGAETQYF	TGCGCCAGCAGCCCTAGGGAGGCTAGCGGGGCAGAGACCCAGTACTTC
TRBD2	TRBJ2-7	14	TRBV27	.	CASSLRLAGDEQYF	TGTGCCAGCAGTTTAAGACTAGCTGGGGACGAGCAGTACTTC
.	TRBJ2-2	13	TRBV5-6	few	CASSLVGAGELFF	TGTGCCAGCAGCTTGGTAGGGGCCGGGGAGCTGTTTTTT
.	TRBJ2-2	18	TRBV5-8	.	CASSLRFTRDSNTGELFF	TGTGCCAGCAGCTTGAGGTTCACTCGGGACTCCAACACCGGGGAGCTGTTTTTT
TRBD1	TRBJ1-1	12	TRBV4-2	.	CASSQDRVEAFF	TGTGCCAGCAGCCAGGACAGGGTGGAGGCTTTCTTT
.	TRBJ2-7	14	TRBV10-3	.	CAISLGQQYYEQYF	TGTGCCATCAGCCTAGGACAGCAATACTACGAGCAGTACTTC
TRBD1	TRBJ2-7	17	TRBV5-1	.	CASSLARQGARSYEQYF	TGCGCCAGCAGCTTGGCGAGACAGGGGGCGCGGTCCTACGAGCAGTACTTC
.	TRBJ1-2	15	TRBV2	few	CASTEQARSNYGYTF	TGTGCCAGCACCGAACAGGCAAGATCTAACTATGGCTACACCTTC
.	TRBJ1-6	14	TRBV7-9	few	CASSPTSYNSPLHF	TGTGCCAGCAGCCCCACCTCCTATAATTCACCCCTCCACTTT
.	TRBJ2-3	15	TRBV5-1	.	CASTQQTLVSDTQYF	TGCGCCAGCACCCAGCAGACGCTAGTCTCAGATACGCAGTATTTT
.	TRBJ1-5	16	TRBV4-2	.	CASSQVSAGVGQPQHF	TGTGCCAGCAGCCAAGTGTCCGCAGGGGTGGGTCAGCCCCAGCATTTT